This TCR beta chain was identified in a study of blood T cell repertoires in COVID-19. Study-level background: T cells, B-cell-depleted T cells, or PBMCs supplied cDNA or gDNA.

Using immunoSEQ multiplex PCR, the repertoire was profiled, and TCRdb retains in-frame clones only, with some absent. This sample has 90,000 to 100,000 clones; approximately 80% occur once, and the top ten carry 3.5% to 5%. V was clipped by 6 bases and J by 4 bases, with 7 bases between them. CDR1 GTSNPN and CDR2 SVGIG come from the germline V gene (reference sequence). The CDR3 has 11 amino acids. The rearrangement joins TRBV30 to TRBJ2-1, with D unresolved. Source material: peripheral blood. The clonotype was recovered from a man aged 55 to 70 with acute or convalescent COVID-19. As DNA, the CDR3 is TGTGCCTGCCAGGTTTACAATGAGCAGTTCTTC. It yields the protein CACQVYNEQFF.